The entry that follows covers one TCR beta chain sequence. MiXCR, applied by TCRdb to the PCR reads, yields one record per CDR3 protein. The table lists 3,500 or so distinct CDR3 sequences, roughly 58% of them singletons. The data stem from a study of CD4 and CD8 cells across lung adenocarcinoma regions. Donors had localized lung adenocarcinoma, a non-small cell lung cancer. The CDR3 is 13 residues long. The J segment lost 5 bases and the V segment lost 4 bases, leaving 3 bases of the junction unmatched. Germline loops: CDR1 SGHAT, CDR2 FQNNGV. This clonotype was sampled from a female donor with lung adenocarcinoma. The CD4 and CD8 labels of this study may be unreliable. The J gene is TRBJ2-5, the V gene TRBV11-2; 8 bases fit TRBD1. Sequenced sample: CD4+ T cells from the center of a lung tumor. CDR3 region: CASSSDRGETQYF. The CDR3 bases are TGTGCCAGCAGCTCCGACAGGGGCGAGACCCAGTACTTC.